The 9 T cell receptor beta chains given below trace back to one sample, sequenced in a study of CD8 T cells in ankylosing spondylitis. TCRdb re-called the 5' RACE reads with MiXCR, one entry per CDR3 protein. Of about 360,000 distinct CDR3 sequences in the sample, 20% to 25% were seen once. Sequencing was done on a sample of blood, either unsorted or a sorted T cell fraction (not recorded which). These receptors were collected from a male donor with ankylosing spondylitis or in good health (not recorded which).

The rearrangement links TRBV27 to TRBJ1-1, with TRBD1 as a possible D gene (6 bases). The V gene lost 4 bases and the J gene lost 0 bases, with 12 bases spanning the gap. Germline V lookup: CDR1 MNHEY, CDR2 SMNVEV (reference sequence). The CDR3 runs to 15 residues. The CDR3 DNA follows: TGTGCCAGCAGTTCCCGGACAGATATGAACACTGAAGCTTTCTTT. As protein: CASSSRTDMNTEAFF.

This clonotype was seen only a few times. The gene calls are TRBV5-1 and TRBJ1-1; weak D call: TRBD1 (5 bases). Trimming removed 7 bases from V and 3 bases from J, with 13 bases in between. Germline V gives CDR1 SGHRS, CDR2 YFSETQ. The CDR3 sequence is 13 residues long. The CDR3 loop reads CASVGTPDTEAFF. CDR3 nucleotides: TGCGCCAGCGTGGGGACGCCGGACACTGAAGCTTTCTTT.

This clonotype was counted between two and nine times. The chain combines TRBV30 with TRBJ2-1, with TRBD2 matching over 10 bases. Looked up from germline, CDR1 is GTSNPN and CDR2 is SVGIG (reference sequence). The CDR3 length is 14 residues. Trimming cost V 2 bases and J 4 bases; bases outside gene matches: 2. Written as DNA, the CDR3 is TGTGCCTGGAGTCGTAGCGGGGGGTACAATGAGCAGTTCTTC. It yields the protein CAWSRSGGYNEQFF.

The V call is TRBV29-1, the J call TRBJ2-4; 7 nucleotides align to TRBD2. The germline gives CDR1 SQVTM, CDR2 ANQGSEA. V was clipped by 7 bases and J by 3 bases; unmatched bases: 9. The CDR3 contains 14 residues. DNA for the CDR3: TGCAGCGCCGCCGGGACTACCAACAAAAACATTCAGTACTTC. Its protein product is CSAAGTTNKNIQYF. Full variable domain (remainder filled in from reference TRBV29-1 and TRBJ2-4): SAVISQKPSRDICQRGTSLTIQCQVDSQVTMMFWYRQQPGQSLTLIATANQGSEATYESGFVIDKFPISRPNLTFSTLTVSNMSPEDSSIYLCSAAGTTNKNIQYFGAGTRLSVL.

This clonotype was found a few times. The chain links TRBV29-1 to TRBJ1-2; no clear D. Trimming cost V 7 bases and J 0 bases, with 15 bases left between them. This CDR3 is built from 14 residues. Germline CDR1 is SQVTM and CDR2 is ANQGSEA. The CDR3 sequence is CSAGGTAANYGYTF. The DNA for the CDR3 is TGCAGCGCCGGAGGCACAGCCGCTAACTATGGCTACACCTTC.

DNA for the CDR3: TGTGCCACCAGCAGAGATTTCGGACAGGGGGGTACCTACGAGCAGTACTTC. The encoded protein is CATSRDFGQGGTYEQYF. The gene calls are TRBV15 and TRBJ2-7; 10 bases are shared with TRBD1. Per germline, CDR1 LNHNV and CDR2 YYDKDF (reference sequence). The CDR3 runs 17 residues. The V and J ends lost 0 bases and 2 bases, in that order; junction bases with no gene match: 7. Together with reference TRBV15 and TRBJ2-7, the CDR3 gives the full variable domain: DAMVIQNPRYQVTQFGKPVTLSCSQTLNHNVMYWYQQKSSQAPKLLFHYYDKDFNNEADTPDNFQSRRPNTSFCFLDIRSPGLGDTAMYLCATSRDFGQGGTYEQYFGPGTRLTVT.

This clonotype has just a few counts. This chain uses TRBV12-3 or TRBV12-4 with TRBJ2-1; 7 bases align to TRBD1. The CDR3 is made up of 15 amino acids. Trimming took 3 bases from V and 8 from J; bases not matched to a gene: 10. The CDR3 coding sequence is TGTGCCAGCAGTTTCTTAGGGGGCGAGGGGGATGAGCAGTTCTTC. Translating it yields CASSFLGGEGDEQFF.

This clonotype was recorded a few times. The chain uses TRBV4-1 and TRBJ2-7; D possibly corresponds to TRBD1 (6 bases). This CDR3 spans 15 amino acids. Trimming took 4 bases from V and 7 from J, leaving 20 bases between them. Germline CDR1 MGHRA, CDR2 YSYEKL. The DNA of the CDR3 is TGCGCCAGCAGCCCCCCCCGGACAGCAGTGGGGGAGCAGTACTTC. Translated, it gives CASSPPRTAVGEQYF.

The CDR3 DNA follows: TGTGCCAGCAGTGGAGGGGGCCCAGGAGAGCAGTACTTC. Protein: CASSGGGPGEQYF. The chain links TRBV2 to TRBJ2-7, with 7 positions matching TRBD1. CDR1 and CDR2 (germline): SNHLY, FYNNEI. This CDR3 comprises 13 residues. The J segment lost 7 bases and the V segment lost 4 bases, leaving 7 bases of the junction unmatched.